Presented here are 13 T cell receptor beta chains from one specimen sequenced in a study of blood T cell repertoires in COVID-19. Sequencing used immunoSEQ multiplex PCR; TCRdb keeps in-frame clones, though not all of them. This sample carries 170,000 or so clones, about 90% of them seen once, and the ten largest clones take over 7%. Sample: PBMCs or T cells enriched from blood (not recorded which). The receptors stem from a woman between 45 and 60 years old who had recovered from COVID-19.

The rearrangement uses TRBV5-5 and TRBJ1-1, with 8 bases matching TRBD1. Per the germline V gene, CDR1 is SGHKS and CDR2 is YYEKEE (reference sequence). Trimming at V came to 1 base and at J to 4 bases, leaving 6 bases not matched to a gene. The CDR3 is 15 amino acids. This CDR3 reads CASSLFDRGGTEAFF. Here the CDR3 DNA reads TGTGCCAGCAGCTTGTTTGACAGGGGAGGCACTGAAGCTTTCTTT.

This clone was seen just once. The V gene is TRBV11-2, the J gene TRBJ2-7, with D maybe TRBD1 (6 bases). Looked up from germline, CDR1 is SGHAT and CDR2 is FQNNGV. This CDR3 is 16 amino acids long. V dropped 1 base and J dropped 2 bases, with 15 bases sitting between them. CDR3 in DNA: TGTGCCAGCAGCTTAGTGGGGGCAAAGAGACCCTACGAGCAGTACTTC. It yields the protein CASSLVGAKRPYEQYF.

The J gene is TRBJ1-4, the V gene TRBV7-9; perhaps TRBD1 as D (5 bases). The CDR3 runs 16 residues. Germline assignment: CDR1 SEHNR and CDR2 FQNEAQ (reference sequence). V lost 1 base to trimming and J lost 3 bases, with 12 bases between them. CDR3 region: CASSLGAGMANEKLFF. For the CDR3, the DNA is TGTGCCAGCAGCTTAGGGGCAGGGATGGCTAATGAAAAACTGTTTTTT.

This chain links TRBV28 with TRBJ2-7, with D possibly TRBD1 on 5 matching bases. Per the germline V gene, CDR1 is MDHEN and CDR2 is SYDVKM. The CDR3 loop spans 13 amino acids. The V end lost 6 bases, the J end lost 3 bases, and 12 bases lay between the germline ends. The CDR3 is CASSSTAHYEQYF. CDR3 bases: TGTGCCAGCAGCTCGACAGCCCACTACGAGCAGTACTTC.

The chain is built from TRBV4-3 and TRBJ1-2; 12 bases line up with TRBD1. Losses at the gene ends were 1 base for V and 2 bases for J; bases not matched to a gene: 2. The length of the CDR3 is 16 residues. Germline CDR1 reads LGHNA; CDR2 reads YSLEER. The CDR3, as DNA: TGCGCCAGCAGCCAAGTGGGACAGGGGGCGAACTATGGCTACACCTTC. This gives the protein CASSQVGQGANYGYTF.

V is TRBV25-1 and J is TRBJ1-4, with D unclear. CDR1 MGHDK and CDR2 SYGVNS come from the germline V gene. This CDR3 is 13 amino acids long. V lost 7 bases and J lost 6, with 12 bases in between. CDR3 region: CASTAPADEKLFF. CDR3 coding DNA: TGTGCCAGCACCGCCCCCGCGGATGAAAAACTGTTTTTT. Together with reference TRBV25-1 and TRBJ1-4, the CDR3 gives the full variable domain: EADIYQTPRYLVIGTGKKITLECSQTMGHDKMYWYQQDPGMELHLIHYSYGVNSTEKGDLSSESTVSRIRTEHFPLTLESARPSHTSQYLCASTAPADEKLFFGSGTQLSVL.

The chain is built from TRBV11-2 and TRBJ2-5; maybe TRBD1 (5 bases). CDR3 length equals 14 residues. Germline V gene data show CDR1 as SGHAT and CDR2 as FQNNGV. V shed 5 bases and J shed 1 base, with 11 bases lying between them. The DNA of the CDR3 is TGTGCCAGCAGCAATACAGGAATCCAAGAGACCCAGTACTTC. Amino acid sequence: CASSNTGIQETQYF.

The V call is TRBV3-1 (or the pseudogene TRBV3-2), the J call TRBJ1-4; TRBD1 might be the D (6 bases). Trimming left V 1 base short and J 3 bases short, with 12 bases between. This CDR3 is built from 16 residues. The germline V gene encodes CDR1 LGHDT and CDR2 YNNKEL (reference sequence). The CDR3 nucleotides read TGTGCCAGCAGCCAAGCAGGGGTGAGGGCTAATGAAAAACTGTTTTTT. Translation gives CASSQAGVRANEKLFF.

The gene calls are TRBV5-1 and TRBJ2-1, with 11 bases lining up with TRBD2. V was pared by 5 bases and J by 4 bases, with 5 bases of the junction left unmatched. The germline gives CDR1 SGHRS, CDR2 YFSETQ. The length of the CDR3 is 15 residues. CDR3: CASRLGLAEYNEQFF. The CDR3 DNA reads as TGCGCCAGCAGACTGGGACTAGCGGAATACAATGAGCAGTTCTTC.

About this clone itself: An end of the junction does not agree with germline; a read error may underlie this. The rearrangement links TRBV4-3 to TRBJ1-2, with a possible D match to TRBD1 (6 bases). This CDR3 comprises 16 residues. CDR1 and CDR2 from the germline V gene are LGHNA and YSLEER. In DNA, the CDR3 is TGCGCCAGCCGCCACGCGGGGGGCGGGGGGCACTATGGCTACACCTTC. Amino acid sequence: CASRHAGGGGHYGYTF.

This clone appeared a single time. CDR3 in DNA: TGTGCCAGCAGTGAGGGAGGTGGACTAGCGGAAGCAGGGGGGACCCAGTACTTC. This translates into CASSEGGGLAEAGGTQYF. This chain connects TRBV2 to TRBJ2-5; TRBD2 agrees at 10 bases. The V gene's germline CDR1 is SNHLY and CDR2 FYNNEI. The CDR3 has 18 amino acids. The ends lost 3 bases at V and 7 bases at J; junction bases unmatched: 17.

CDR3 loop: CSASGGRGPNTEAFF. CDR3 DNA sequence: TGCAGCGCTTCAGGCGGCAGGGGGCCGAACACTGAAGCTTTCTTT. The rearrangement joins TRBV29-1 to TRBJ1-1; TRBD1 matches 8 bases. Germline CDR1 and CDR2: SQVTM and ANQGSEA. The CDR3 length is 15 residues. J was trimmed by 1 base and V by 7 bases; bases with no gene match: 11.

This clone has only a few counts. This chain joins TRBV19 and TRBJ1-5, with unresolved D. The germline V gene has CDR1 LNHDA and CDR2 SQIVND (reference sequence). V was trimmed by 3 bases and J by 1 base, leaving 10 bases between them. The CDR3 sequence is 15 residues long. DNA of the CDR3: TGTGCCAGTAGTATTATTTACGGGAGCAATCAGCCCCAGCATTTT. Protein product: CASSIIYGSNQPQHF.